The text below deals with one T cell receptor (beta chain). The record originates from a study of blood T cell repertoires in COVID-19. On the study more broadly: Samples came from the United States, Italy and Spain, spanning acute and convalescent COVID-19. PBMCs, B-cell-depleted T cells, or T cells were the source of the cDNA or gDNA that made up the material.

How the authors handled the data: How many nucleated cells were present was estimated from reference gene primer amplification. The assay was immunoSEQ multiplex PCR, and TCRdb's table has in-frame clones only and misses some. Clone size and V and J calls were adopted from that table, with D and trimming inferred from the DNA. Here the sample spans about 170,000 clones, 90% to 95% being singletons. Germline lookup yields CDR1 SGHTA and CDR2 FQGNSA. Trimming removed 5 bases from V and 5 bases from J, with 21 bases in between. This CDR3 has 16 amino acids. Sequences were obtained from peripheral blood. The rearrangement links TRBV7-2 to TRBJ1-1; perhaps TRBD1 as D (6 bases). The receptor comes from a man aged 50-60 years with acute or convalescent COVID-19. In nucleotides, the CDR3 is TGTGCCAGCAGCCACCCCGGGACACCCCCGGGGACTGAAGCTTTCTTT. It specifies CASSHPGTPPGTEAFF.